Following are 11 T cell receptor beta chains from one sample sequenced in a study of CD8+ T cells in alopecia areata (dated by TCRdb to 2016 to 2019). The sample's time point label, decoded: baseline before oral tofacitinib. Library preparation employed the immunoSEQ multiplex PCR assay. For TCR sequencing, RNA was extracted from every sample and reverse transcribed into cDNA to serve as template. The immuneACCESS repertoire file appears here via TCRdb, limited to in-frame rearrangements. These files lack a portion of the clones; in checked studies, under half of the deficit traces to unresolved V genes, and the cause of the others is not known. In all, the sample holds over 120,000 clones, and around 49% of those were seen once. The leading ten clones occupy approximately 0.99% of the sample. Sequencing was performed on CD4+ T cells sorted from blood, taken at week 0. The source is a human donor with alopecia areata.

This sequence joins TRBV25-1 and TRBJ2-7; no firm D call. The CDR3 has 13 amino acids. Trimming stripped 3 bases from V and 2 bases from J, with 8 bases between. Germline-derived CDR1 and CDR2 are MGHDK and SYGVNS. The CDR3 DNA sequence: TGTGCCAGCAGTGATCGGGTAGCCTACGAGCAGTACTTC. Protein sequence: CASSDRVAYEQYF.

The chain recombines TRBV6-5 with TRBJ1-1; TRBD1 matches at 9 bases. V shed 5 bases, J shed 3 bases, and the junction held 7 bases outside the gene matches. The CDR3 has 15 residues. Germline V gene lookup returns CDR1 MNHEY and CDR2 SVGAGI. The CDR3: CASSPPTGGDTEAFF. CDR3 nucleotides: TGTGCCAGCAGTCCTCCGACAGGGGGGGACACTGAAGCTTTCTTT.

CDR3: CASSPGGQGYGYTF. The CDR3 DNA reads as TGTGCCAGCAGCCCAGGGGGACAGGGCTATGGCTACACCTTC. The chain has TRBV7-9 and TRBJ1-2; 9 bases map to TRBD1. J gave up 4 bases and V 5 bases, and 5 bases lay outside the gene matches. Per germline, CDR1 SEHNR and CDR2 FQNEAQ (reference sequence). CDR3 length: 14 amino acids.

This chain uses TRBV7-9 with TRBJ1-1; no clear D. Trimming left V 1 base short and J 1 base short, with 7 bases between. Germline V gene sequence: CDR1 SEHNR, CDR2 FQNEAQ (reference sequence). CDR3 length: 14 residues. The CDR3 is CASSLVSGNTEAFF. The CDR3 DNA follows: TGTGCCAGCAGCTTAGTTTCCGGGAACACTGAAGCTTTCTTT.

J is TRBJ2-7 and V is TRBV7-9; TRBD1 is a possible D gene (6 bases). The ends were cut back, 8 bases at V and 3 bases at J, with 8 bases in the middle. The length of the CDR3 is 11 residues. Germline CDR1 reads SEHNR; CDR2 reads FQNEAQ (reference sequence). The CDR3 DNA follows: TGTGCCAGCGGGGGCCTCTACGAGCAGTACTTC. Protein product: CASGGLYEQYF.

The chain couples TRBV6-5 to TRBJ2-3; maybe TRBD2 (5 bases). Trimming shortened V by 3 bases and J by 3 bases, and 10 bases separated the two germline ends. This CDR3 comprises 14 residues. Per the germline V gene, CDR1 is MNHEY and CDR2 is SVGAGI. The CDR3 sequence is CASSYLGETDTQYF. CDR3 sequence (DNA): TGTGCCAGCAGTTATCTCGGGGAAACAGATACGCAGTATTTT.

The chain recombines TRBV29-1 with TRBJ2-4; 11 nucleotides align to TRBD1. J was trimmed by 7 bases and V by 6 bases; bases with no gene match: 5. Germline CDR1 and CDR2: SQVTM and ANQGSEA. The CDR3 has 13 residues. This chain's CDR3 is CSVDGQGANIQYF. The CDR3 DNA reads TGCAGCGTCGATGGACAGGGGGCCAACATTCAGTACTTC.

V is TRBV23-1 and J is TRBJ2-3; D not certain. TRBV23-1 is an ORF for which the function is uncertain. The V end lost 7 bases, the J end lost 6 bases, and 20 bases lay between the germline ends. The length of the CDR3 is 15 residues. DNA of the CDR3: TGCGCCAGCAAAAAGTCCCTCATCCAAGCCGATACGCAGTATTTT. It translates to CASKKSLIQADTQYF.

This clone was seen only a few times. The V and J genes are TRBV4-1 and TRBJ1-5, with unresolved D. Trimming took off 1 base at V and 4 bases at J, with 5 bases between the two ends. The CDR3 runs to 13 residues. CDR1 and CDR2 (germline): MGHRA, YSYEKL. The CDR3 DNA sequence: TGCGCCAGCAGCCAAGCCCTTAATCAGCCCCAGCATTTT. This gives the protein CASSQALNQPQHF.

The chain carries TRBV27 and TRBJ2-5; no definite D call. V was pared by 2 bases and J by 5 bases, with 12 bases between. Germline lookup yields CDR1 MNHEY and CDR2 SMNVEV (reference sequence). The CDR3 is 14 residues long. The CDR3 DNA reads TGTGCCAGCAGTTTACGACGGGCCAAGGAGACCCAGTACTTC. Protein sequence: CASSLRRAKETQYF.

The V call is TRBV9, the J call TRBJ2-1, with 9 bases lining up with TRBD2. The CDR3 is 18 amino acids. The germline gives CDR1 SGDLS, CDR2 YYNGEE. Trimming cost V 0 bases and J 5 bases; bases outside gene matches: 12. For the CDR3, the DNA is TGTGCCAGCAGCGTAGGGCTAGCGGGACCAAGCGTTGACAATGAGCAGTTCTTC. Protein sequence: CASSVGLAGPSVDNEQFF.